The source of this TCR beta chain is a study of human T cells and chemical hapten exposure (dated by TCRdb to the early 2020s). In terms of the full investigation: For sensitization, 2% DPC in acetone was applied to a roughly 2 cm by roughly 2 cm area of upper inner arm skin. The mostly female patient cohort included alopecia areata with under or over 50% scalp involvement, alopecia totalis and alopecia universalis. Libraries were pooled for sequencing, and variation in per-sample TCR yields was attributed mainly to small differences in library volumes within the pool. Blood samples were taken from patients before sensitization (week 0) and then at 2, 6 and about 24 weeks after DPC sensitization. Some 29 alopecia patients provided blood for TCR sequencing at one to four time points (pre-sensitization, 2, 6 and 24 weeks). Throughout the study period of about 23 weeks, patients also received therapeutic DPC doses to the scalp every week. Patch testing was done on the upper back using Finn chambers containing 0.01% DPC, and results were scored after 6 days according to International Contact Dermatitis Research Group standards. This study followed changes in the peripheral blood TCR repertoire in vivo during primary and secondary sensitization of alopecia patients to the hapten diphenylcyclopropenone (DPC).

What this sample's time point label stands for: pre-sensitization, week 0. Reading the label with the study, this specimen's treatment or condition is: therapeutic diphenylcyclopropenone sensitization with weekly scalp DPC. At every patch-test visit, the blood draw took place before the patch test was put on. Patients were considered eligible if aged 18 to 70, diagnosed with alopecia and deemed suitable for DPC therapy, and patients were excluded if pregnant. Total RNA was extracted from unfractionated whole blood that had been collected in Tempus Blood RNA tubes. Broader findings and caveats from the paper: Patch test score was positively correlated with the number of PT1 expanded TCRs, with significance at thresholds 8, 16 and 32 but not at 4. No change with DPC sensitization was found in the number of TCRs above 1 in 1000 frequency, and no evidence of global repertoire structure alterations was found. Significantly more large CDR3 similarity clusters were formed by expanded TCRs than by pre-sensitization or healthy control sets, consistent with antigen-driven responses. Because all patients had alopecia, a presumed autoimmune disease, the immune response of the patients might differ from that of healthy individuals. After repeated subsampling, the strength of the expansion versus patch-test correlation and the threshold at which it became significant changed.

Regarding this clonotype: There is no known antigen for this receptor. No much larger clonotype is one base removed from it; base qualities were not supplied.

Library preparation was by RACE. The sequencer listed for this sample is NextSeq 500. Library preparation attached unique molecular identifiers to individual cDNA molecules for quantitative, reproducible TCR counting. From each blood RNA sample, both TCR alpha and TCR beta chains were sequenced. As for how the authors treated the data: The median number of TCRs per sample was 95,638, ranging from roughly 23,224 to 700,000. The Decombinator software suite was used to annotate the V, J and CDR3 of the TCR reads. Every sample was subsampled to the same number of TCRs (28,000) for the PS versus PT1 abundance plots. Expanded TCRs were defined as absent before sensitization and observed at least eight times at the 2-week time point. Using fastp trimming at Q25 and MiXCR clonotype assembly, TCRdb reanalyzed the public sequencing data and kept in-frame beta chains. Records with the same CDR3 protein are collapsed into one entry carrying the most frequent genes and DNA. The authors' filters were not applied to this entry. A total of under 200,000 distinct CDR3 sequences appear in this sample, 30% of them only once. About 2.8% of the sample rests with the top ten.

The germline V gene supplies CDR1 MDHEN and CDR2 SYDVKM. The CDR3, from cysteine to phenylalanine, totals 16 residues. Only CDR3 DNA remains: 48 bases, in frame from the first base. V is trimmed back by 4 bases and J by 9 bases, and the junction contains 17 bases that no gene match accounts for. The source material was whole blood, sampled in connection with sensitization to the hapten diphenylcyclopropenone (DPC). This chain joins TRBV28 to TRBJ1-1, and 7 junctional nucleotides match TRBD1. The source is a woman in her twenties or thirties with alopecia areata. Some clones in this sample may be carry-over from other donors' samples. Here the CDR3 is given as CASSSLSPRDRGQAFF. The bases are TGTGCCAGCAGTTCGCTATCGCCCCGGGACAGAGGACAAGCTTTCTTT.